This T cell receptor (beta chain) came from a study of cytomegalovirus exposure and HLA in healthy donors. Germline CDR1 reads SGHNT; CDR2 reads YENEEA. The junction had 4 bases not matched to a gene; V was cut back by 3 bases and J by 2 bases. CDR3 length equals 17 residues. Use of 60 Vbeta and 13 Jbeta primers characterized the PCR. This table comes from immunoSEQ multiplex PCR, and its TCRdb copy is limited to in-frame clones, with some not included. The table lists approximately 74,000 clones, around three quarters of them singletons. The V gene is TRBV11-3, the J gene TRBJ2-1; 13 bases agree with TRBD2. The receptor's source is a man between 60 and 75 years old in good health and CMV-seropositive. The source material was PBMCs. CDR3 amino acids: CASSFLTSGRAYNEQFF. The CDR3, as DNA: TGTGCCAGCAGCTTCCTCACTAGCGGGAGGGCCTACAATGAGCAGTTCTTC.